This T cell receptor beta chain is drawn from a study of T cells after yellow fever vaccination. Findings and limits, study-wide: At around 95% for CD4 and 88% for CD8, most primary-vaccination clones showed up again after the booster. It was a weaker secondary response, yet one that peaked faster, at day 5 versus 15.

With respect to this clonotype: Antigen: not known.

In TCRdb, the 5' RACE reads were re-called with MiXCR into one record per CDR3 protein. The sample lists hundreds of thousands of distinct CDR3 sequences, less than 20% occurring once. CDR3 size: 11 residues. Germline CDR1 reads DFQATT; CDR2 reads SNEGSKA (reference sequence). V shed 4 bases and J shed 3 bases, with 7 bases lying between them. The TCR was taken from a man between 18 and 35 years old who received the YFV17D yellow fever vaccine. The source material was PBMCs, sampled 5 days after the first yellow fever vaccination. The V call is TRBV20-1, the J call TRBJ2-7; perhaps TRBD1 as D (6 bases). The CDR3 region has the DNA TGCAGTGCTAAACAGGGCTACGAGCAGTACTTC. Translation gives CSAKQGYEQYF.